The clone carrying this T cell receptor beta chain appeared a few times. The antigen is unknown. Healthy Caucasian individuals from Russia aged about 6 to 100 were enrolled as donors. This entry is derived from a study of blood T cells in healthy people across ages. Study results and caveats: Unknown CMV status may confound age-related changes in expanded clones.

Germline V lookup: CDR1 LNHDA, CDR2 SQIVND (reference sequence). V lost 9 bases to trimming and J lost 3 bases; unmatched junction nucleotides: 16. CDR3 length equals 16 residues. A sample-barcoded 5' primer and a J-beta primer mix were used in a second PCR of roughly 7 to 11 cycles. The template-switch adaptor was a 5' adaptor with 12 random nucleotides. It tagged each cDNA molecule. Every sample gave at least 3 million paired-end reads containing CDR3. From the 5' RACE reads, TCRdb called clonotypes with MiXCR, one entry per CDR3 protein. Of some 1.7 million distinct CDR3 sequences in the sample, under 30% are singletons; the top ten hold approximately 7.7%.

The rearrangement links TRBV19 to TRBJ1-2; 7 bases match TRBD1. The sequenced sample was blood. The source is a woman in her twenties or thirties in good health. The chain's CDR3 is CASDQTGAWGDYGYTF. In nucleotides, the CDR3 is TGTGCCAGCGACCAAACAGGGGCATGGGGAGACTATGGCTACACCTTC.